A selection of T cell receptor beta chains follows, all from one sample in a study of blood T cell repertoires in COVID-19. Profiling relied on immunoSEQ multiplex PCR, and the TCRdb table lists in-frame clones only, not all of them. Counted here are under 200,000 clones, roughly 80% occurring once; the ten biggest clones make up about 1.5%. The sequencing sample was made of peripheral blood. The origin of the receptors is a human donor in a cohort sampled during active COVID-19. The CDR3 runs from the conserved cysteine through the conserved F or W. The D gene is left open where the match is weak. A clone size is listed for some rows: how often the clone was seen (once, few, many), or a class if it is expanded.

. | TRBJ1-1 | TRBV9 | few | TGTGCCAGCAGCGTAGACCAGGGGCCCACTGAAGCTTTCTTT | CASSVDQGPTEAFF
. | TRBJ1-6 | TRBV3-1/TRBV3-2 | . | TGTGCCAGCAGCCAAGAAGTCACGAGACAGTACTTT | CASSQEVTRQYF
TRBD2 | TRBJ2-2 | TRBV5-1 | . | TGCGCCAGCAGCCTGACTAGCGGGAGCGCCGGGGAGCTGTTTTTT | CASSLTSGSAGELFF
TRBD2 | TRBJ2-7 | TRBV5-1 | . | TGCGCCAGCAGCTTGGCCCCTAGCGGGGGCCACGAGCAGTACTTC | CASSLAPSGGHEQYF
. | TRBJ1-4 | TRBV12-3/TRBV12-4 | . | TGTGCCAGCAGTTTCTTGAATGAAAAACTGTTTTTT | CASSFLNEKLFF
. | TRBJ1-6 | TRBV11-3 | . | TGTGCCAGCAGCTCCGGGACAACTGGGAGTTCACCCCTCCACTTT | CASSSGTTGSSPLHF
. | TRBJ1-1 | TRBV19 | . | TGTGCCAGTACGAGACAGGCCCAGCTGAACACTGAAGCTTTCTTT | CASTRQAQLNTEAFF
. | TRBJ2-6 | TRBV28 | . | TGTGCCAGCAGTCCCGGGACTTCTGGGGCCAACGTCCTGACTTTC | CASSPGTSGANVLTF
. | TRBJ1-2 | TRBV7-9 | . | TGTGCCAGCAGCTTGGACGTGGAGGGCTATGGCTACACCTTC | CASSLDVEGYGYTF
. | TRBJ1-1 | TRBV5-4 | . | TGTGCCAGCAGGTTGGCGGGGGGGAACACTGAAGCTTTCTTT | CASRLAGGNTEAFF
TRBD1 | TRBJ1-5 | TRBV4-3 | . | TGCGCCAGCAGCCAAGGTGACAGGGGGTATCAGCCCCAGCATTTT | CASSQGDRGYQPQHF
. | TRBJ2-7 | TRBV6-5 | . | TGTGCCAGCAGAAAACAGGGAAGCTCCTACGAGCAGTACTTC | CASRKQGSSYEQYF
. | TRBJ2-3 | TRBV7-9 | . | TGTGCTAGCCCACAGGGAACAGATACGCAGTATTTT | CASPQGTDTQYF
. | TRBJ2-7 | TRBV5-4 | . | TGTGCCAGCAGCCTGGAACAACAGGGCCCATACGAGCAGTACTTC | CASSLEQQGPYEQYF
. | TRBJ1-3 | TRBV3-1/TRBV3-2 | . | TGTGCCAGCAGCCAACTGACAGCTGGAAACACCATATATTTT | CASSQLTAGNTIYF
. | TRBJ2-7 | TRBV5-1 | . | TGCGCCAGCAGCCCGCGCGGGCAGGCCATCTACGAGCAGTACTTC | CASSPRGQAIYEQYF
. | TRBJ1-1 | TRBV6-2/TRBV6-3 | . | TGTGCCAGCAGTTACTCGAGGGATTGGGGGCACACTGAAGCTTTCTTT | CASSYSRDWGHTEAFF
TRBD1 | TRBJ1-4 | TRBV4-3 | . | TGCGCCAGCAGCCGAGCGACAGGGGGCGCGGAAAAACTGTTTTTT | CASSRATGGAEKLFF
. | TRBJ2-5 | TRBV7-3 | . | TGTGCCAGCAGCCCAGGGGTATTGGAGACCCAGTACTTC | CASSPGVLETQYF
TRBD1 | TRBJ2-7 | TRBV29-1 | . | TGCAGCGTTAAGGGGGCCAACTACGAGCAGTACTTC | CSVKGANYEQYF
TRBD1 | TRBJ1-5 | TRBV30 | . | TGTGCCTGGTACCCGAGGGGGGACAGGGCTAATCAGCCCCAGCATTTT | CAWYPRGDRANQPQHF
TRBD1 | TRBJ2-7 | TRBV18 | . | TGTGCCAGCTCAGCGACAGGGGTAGGCTCCTACGAGCAGTACTTC | CASSATGVGSYEQYF
TRBD1 | TRBJ2-7 | TRBV5-1 | . | TGCGCCAGCAGCGTTAACAGACAGGGCTTATCCTACGAGCAGTACTTC | CASSVNRQGLSYEQYF
. | TRBJ2-3 | TRBV4-3 | . | TGCGCCAGCAGCCAAGATCAACGGCAGGGCTCAAATACGCAGTATTTT | CASSQDQRQGSNTQYF
. | TRBJ2-7 | TRBV3-1/TRBV3-2 | . | TGTGCCAGCACCGACGTGGGCGGGCCTCCCCACTTC | CASTDVGGPPHF
TRBD2 | TRBJ2-2 | TRBV4-3 | once | TGCGCCAGCAGCCAAGATGCTAGCGGGAGGATTGCCGGGGAGCTGTTTTTT | CASSQDASGRIAGELFF
. | TRBJ2-7 | TRBV7-9 | . | TGTGCCAGCAGCTTACAGGGTTTCTACGAGCAGTACTTC | CASSLQGFYEQYF
TRBD2 | TRBJ2-3 | TRBV12-3/TRBV12-4 | . | TGTGCCAGTGGGGGAGGGCCCCCAGATACGCAGTATTTT | CASGGGPPDTQYF
TRBD1 | TRBJ1-5 | TRBV6-1 | . | TGTGCCAGCAGTGGACTAACAGGGGTTATTAATCAGCCCCAGCATTTT | CASSGLTGVINQPQHF
. | TRBJ1-3 | TRBV6-6 | . | TGTGCCAGCAGTTATTCCGCGAGCTCTGGAAACACCATATATTTT | CASSYSASSGNTIYF
TRBD1 | TRBJ1-6 | TRBV19 | . | TGTGCCAGTATGGACAGGGGGTCTTCTACAAATTCACCCCTCCACTTT | CASMDRGSSTNSPLHF
. | TRBJ2-5 | TRBV6-2/TRBV6-3 | . | TGTGCCAGCAGTTATGCGGAGACCCAGTACTTC | CASSYAETQYF
TRBD1 | TRBJ2-1 | TRBV9 | few | TGTGCCAGCAGCCCCGGGACAGCCGATGAGCAGTTCTTC | CASSPGTADEQFF
. | TRBJ1-1 | TRBV3-1/TRBV3-2 | once | TGTGCCAGCAGCCAGGCGGGGGTCGTAAGGATGAACACTGAAGCTTTCTTT | CASSQAGVVRMNTEAFF
TRBD1 | TRBJ1-5 | TRBV15 | . | TGTGCCACCAGCAGAGATCAACATTCCGGGACAGGGGTTCAGCAGCCCCAGCATTTT | CATSRDQHSGTGVQQPQHF
TRBD1 | TRBJ1-2 | TRBV11-2 | . | TGTGCCAGCAGCTTCCCAGGGGGCCTATATGGCTACACCTTC | CASSFPGGLYGYTF
TRBD2 | TRBJ2-7 | TRBV6-2/TRBV6-3 | . | TGTGCCAGCAGTTACGGGACTAGCGTTAACGAGCAGTACTTC | CASSYGTSVNEQYF
. | TRBJ1-2 | TRBV15 | . | TGTGCCACCAGCCCTAGACAGCAAGCTAACTATGGCTACACCTTC | CATSPRQQANYGYTF
. | TRBJ2-2 | TRBV2 | . | TGTGCCAGCAGTGAAAGGAGGGGGCGCGGCGGGGAGCTGTTTTTT | CASSERRGRGGELFF
. | TRBJ2-7 | TRBV20-1 | . | TGCAGTGCGGTACAGGGCTACGAGCAGTACTTC | CSAVQGYEQYF
TRBD2 | TRBJ2-1 | TRBV4-2 | . | TGTGCCAGCAGCCAGATGGGCGGGGGGGTTAGGAGTGAGCAGTTCTTC | CASSQMGGGVRSEQFF
. | TRBJ1-6 | TRBV18 | . | TGTGCCAGCTCACCACCAAACGGGGGAAATTCACCCCTCCACTTT | CASSPPNGGNSPLHF
. | TRBJ1-1 | TRBV19 | . | TGTGCCAGTAGTGCCCGGTCTCGGGGAGAAGCTTTCTTT | CASSARSRGEAFF
TRBD1 | TRBJ1-4 | TRBV7-2 | . | TGTGCCAGCAGCTTAGGAGGGACAGGAGGTGAAAAACTGTTTTTT | CASSLGGTGGEKLFF
. | TRBJ2-5 | TRBV19 | . | TGTGCCAGTACCCCCGGTCGTTCGGGGACCCAGTACTTC | CASTPGRSGTQYF
. | TRBJ2-1 | TRBV10-1 | . | TGCGCCAGCAGTGAGAGCGGGTCCGGAGAGGGTGAGCAGTTCTTC | CASSESGSGEGEQFF